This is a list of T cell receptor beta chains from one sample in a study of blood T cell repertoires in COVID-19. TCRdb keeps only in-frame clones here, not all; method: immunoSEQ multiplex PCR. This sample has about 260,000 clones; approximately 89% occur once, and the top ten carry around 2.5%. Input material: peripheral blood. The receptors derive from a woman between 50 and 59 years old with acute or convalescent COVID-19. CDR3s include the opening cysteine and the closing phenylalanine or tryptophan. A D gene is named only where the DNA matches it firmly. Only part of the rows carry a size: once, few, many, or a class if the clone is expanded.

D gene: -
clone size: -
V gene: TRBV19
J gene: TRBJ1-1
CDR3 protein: CASSMSPRVLNTEAFF
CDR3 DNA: TGTGCCAGTAGTATGTCCCCTAGAGTGTTGAACACTGAAGCTTTCTTT

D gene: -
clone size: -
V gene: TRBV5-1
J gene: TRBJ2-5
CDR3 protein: CASSNGGSQETQYF
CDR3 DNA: TGCGCCAGCAGCAATGGAGGGAGTCAAGAGACCCAGTACTTC

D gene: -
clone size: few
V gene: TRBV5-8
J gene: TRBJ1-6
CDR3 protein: CASSLGGGDSPLHF
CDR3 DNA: TGTGCCAGCAGCTTAGGGGGTGGGGATTCACCCCTCCACTTT

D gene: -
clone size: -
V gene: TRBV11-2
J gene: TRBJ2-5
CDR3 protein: CASSLGAYYQETQYF
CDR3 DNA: TGTGCCAGCAGCTTGGGAGCATACTACCAAGAGACCCAGTACTTC

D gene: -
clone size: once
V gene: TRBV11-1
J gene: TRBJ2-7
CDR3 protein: CASGAPDSYEQYF
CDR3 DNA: TGTGCCAGCGGGGCTCCCGACTCCTACGAGCAGTACTTC

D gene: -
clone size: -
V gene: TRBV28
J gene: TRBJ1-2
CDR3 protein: CAAQGFVYGYTF
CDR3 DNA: TGTGCCGCTCAGGGATTTGTCTATGGCTACACCTTC

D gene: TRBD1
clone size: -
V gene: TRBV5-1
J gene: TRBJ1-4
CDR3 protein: CASSLTGDGNEKLFF
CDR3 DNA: TGCGCCAGCAGCTTAACAGGGGACGGGAATGAAAAACTGTTTTTT

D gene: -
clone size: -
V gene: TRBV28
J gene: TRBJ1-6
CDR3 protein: CASSSLGINSPLHF
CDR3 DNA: TGTGCCAGCAGCTCCCTGGGCATAAATTCACCCCTCCACTTT

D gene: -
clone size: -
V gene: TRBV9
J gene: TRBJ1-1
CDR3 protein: CASSVEGGGTEAFF
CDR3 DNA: TGTGCCAGCAGCGTAGAGGGGGGAGGGACTGAAGCTTTCTTT

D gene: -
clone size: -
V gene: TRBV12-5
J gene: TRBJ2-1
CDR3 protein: CASGLVRDGTLSSYNEQFF
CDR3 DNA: TGTGCTAGTGGTTTGGTCCGAGACGGGACTTTGAGCTCCTACAATGAGCAGTTCTTC

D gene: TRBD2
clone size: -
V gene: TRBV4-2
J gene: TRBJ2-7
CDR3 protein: CASSQESVWASGRSHYEQYF
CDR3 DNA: TGTGCCAGCAGCCAAGAATCTGTCTGGGCTAGCGGGAGATCCCACTACGAGCAGTACTTC

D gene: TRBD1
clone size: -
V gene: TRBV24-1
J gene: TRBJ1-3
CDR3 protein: CATSDPGGATGNTIYF
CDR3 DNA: TGTGCCACCAGTGACCCAGGGGGCGCAACGGGAAACACCATATATTTT

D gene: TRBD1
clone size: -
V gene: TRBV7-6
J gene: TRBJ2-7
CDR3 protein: CASSPGQGAREQYF
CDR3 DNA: TGTGCCAGCAGCCCGGGGCAGGGGGCGCGTGAGCAGTACTTC

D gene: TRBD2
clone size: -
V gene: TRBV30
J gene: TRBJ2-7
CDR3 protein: CAWTRSSVGRAGEQYF
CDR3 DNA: TGTGCCTGGACCAGAAGTTCGGTTGGGAGGGCCGGGGAGCAGTACTTC

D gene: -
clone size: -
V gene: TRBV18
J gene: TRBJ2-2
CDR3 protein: CASSPRFNSNTGELFF
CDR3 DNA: TGTGCCAGCTCACCACGATTTAACAGCAACACCGGGGAGCTGTTTTTT

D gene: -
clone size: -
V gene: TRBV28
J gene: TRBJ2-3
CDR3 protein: CASRTLEMGSGTQYF
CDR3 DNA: TGTGCCAGCAGAACCCTCGAGATGGGGAGTGGTACGCAGTATTTT

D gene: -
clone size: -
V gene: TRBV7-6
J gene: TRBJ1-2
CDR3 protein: CASSLGQYNYGYTF
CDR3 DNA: TGTGCCAGCAGCTTGGGGCAGTACAACTATGGCTACACCTTC